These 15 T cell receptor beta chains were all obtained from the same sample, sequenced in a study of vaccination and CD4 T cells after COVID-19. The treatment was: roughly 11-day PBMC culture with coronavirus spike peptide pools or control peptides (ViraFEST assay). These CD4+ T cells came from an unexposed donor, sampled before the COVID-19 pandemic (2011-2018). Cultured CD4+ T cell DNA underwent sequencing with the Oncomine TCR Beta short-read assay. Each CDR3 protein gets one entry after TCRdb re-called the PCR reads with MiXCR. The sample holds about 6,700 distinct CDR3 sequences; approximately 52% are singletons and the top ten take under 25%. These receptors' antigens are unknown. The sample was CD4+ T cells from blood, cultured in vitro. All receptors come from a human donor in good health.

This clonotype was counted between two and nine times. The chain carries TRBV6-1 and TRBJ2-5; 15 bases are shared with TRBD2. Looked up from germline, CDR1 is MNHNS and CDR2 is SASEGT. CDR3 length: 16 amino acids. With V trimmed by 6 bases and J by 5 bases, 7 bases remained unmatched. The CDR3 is CASRMGTSGGPETQYF. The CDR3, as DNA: TGTGCCAGCAGGATGGGGACTAGCGGGGGGCCGGAGACCCAGTACTTC.

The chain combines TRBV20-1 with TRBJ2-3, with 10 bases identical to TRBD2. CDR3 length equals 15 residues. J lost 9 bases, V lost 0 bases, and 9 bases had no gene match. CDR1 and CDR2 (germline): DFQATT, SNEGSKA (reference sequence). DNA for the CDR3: TGCAGTGCTAGAGACCAGCGGGGGGGCCTACGGACGCAGTATTTT. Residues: CSARDQRGGLRTQYF.

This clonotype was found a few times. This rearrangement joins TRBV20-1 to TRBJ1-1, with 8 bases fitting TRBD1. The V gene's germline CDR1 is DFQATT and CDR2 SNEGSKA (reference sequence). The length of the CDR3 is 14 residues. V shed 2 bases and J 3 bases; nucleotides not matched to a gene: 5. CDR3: CSARMTGEYTEAFF. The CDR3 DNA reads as TGCAGTGCTAGAATGACAGGGGAGTACACTGAAGCTTTCTTT.

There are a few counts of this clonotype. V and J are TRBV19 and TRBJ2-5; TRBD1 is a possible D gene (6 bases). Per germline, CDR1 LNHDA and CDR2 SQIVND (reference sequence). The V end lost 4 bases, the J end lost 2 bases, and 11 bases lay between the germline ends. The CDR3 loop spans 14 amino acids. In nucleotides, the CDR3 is TGTGCCAGTAGTACAGACAGGCTACAAGAGACCCAGTACTTC. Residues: CASSTDRLQETQYF.

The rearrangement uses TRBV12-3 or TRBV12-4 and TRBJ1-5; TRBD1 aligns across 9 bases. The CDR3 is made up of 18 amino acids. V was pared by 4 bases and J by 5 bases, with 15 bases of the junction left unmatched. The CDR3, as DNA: TGTGCCAGCAGTTCTCACTACCCGGGACAGGGTATGTATCAGCCCCAGCATTTT. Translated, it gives CASSSHYPGQGMYQPQHF.

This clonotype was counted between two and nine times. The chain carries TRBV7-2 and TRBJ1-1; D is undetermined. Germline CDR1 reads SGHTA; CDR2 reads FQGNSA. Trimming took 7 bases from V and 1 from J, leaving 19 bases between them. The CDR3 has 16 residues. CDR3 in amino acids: CASTIKGALGNTEAFF. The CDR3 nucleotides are TGTGCCAGCACCATTAAGGGAGCTTTAGGGAACACTGAAGCTTTCTTT.

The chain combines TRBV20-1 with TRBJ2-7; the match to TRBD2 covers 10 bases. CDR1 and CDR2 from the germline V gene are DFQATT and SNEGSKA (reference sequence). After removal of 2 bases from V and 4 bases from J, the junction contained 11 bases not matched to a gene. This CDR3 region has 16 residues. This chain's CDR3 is CSARLNKREGRYEQYF. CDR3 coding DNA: TGCAGTGCTAGACTGAATAAGCGGGAGGGCCGTTACGAGCAGTACTTC.

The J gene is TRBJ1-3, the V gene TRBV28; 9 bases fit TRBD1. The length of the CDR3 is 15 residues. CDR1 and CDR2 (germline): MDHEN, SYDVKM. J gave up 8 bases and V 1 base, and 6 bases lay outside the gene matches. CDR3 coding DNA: TGTGCCAGCAGTTTATCGGGACAGGGCGAGTACACCATATATTTT. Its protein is CASSLSGQGEYTIYF.

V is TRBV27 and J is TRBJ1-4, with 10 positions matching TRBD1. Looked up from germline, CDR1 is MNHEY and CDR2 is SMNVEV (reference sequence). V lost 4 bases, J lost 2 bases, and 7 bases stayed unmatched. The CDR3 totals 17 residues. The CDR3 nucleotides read TGTGCCAGCAGTTCCGGACAGGGGGGAAGGACTAATGAAAAACTGTTTTTT. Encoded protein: CASSSGQGGRTNEKLFF.

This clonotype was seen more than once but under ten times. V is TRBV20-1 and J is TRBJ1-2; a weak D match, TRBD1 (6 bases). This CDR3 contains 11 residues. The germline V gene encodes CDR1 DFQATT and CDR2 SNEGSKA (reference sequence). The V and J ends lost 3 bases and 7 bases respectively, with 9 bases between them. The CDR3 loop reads CSARGGAGYTF. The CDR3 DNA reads TGCAGTGCTAGGGGGGGGGCTGGCTACACCTTC.

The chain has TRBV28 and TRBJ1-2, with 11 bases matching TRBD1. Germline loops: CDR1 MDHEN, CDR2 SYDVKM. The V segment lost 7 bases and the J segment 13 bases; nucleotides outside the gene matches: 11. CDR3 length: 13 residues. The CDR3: CASIGRGQGVVTF. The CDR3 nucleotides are TGTGCCAGCATCGGACGGGGACAGGGGGTTGTCACCTTC.

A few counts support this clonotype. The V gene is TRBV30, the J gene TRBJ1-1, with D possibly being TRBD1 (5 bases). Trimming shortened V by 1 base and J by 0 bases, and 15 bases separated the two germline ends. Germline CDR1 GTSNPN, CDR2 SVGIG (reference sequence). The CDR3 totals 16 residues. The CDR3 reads CAWSAYDSALNTEAFF. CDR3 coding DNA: TGTGCCTGGAGTGCTTACGACAGCGCCTTGAACACTGAAGCTTTCTTT.

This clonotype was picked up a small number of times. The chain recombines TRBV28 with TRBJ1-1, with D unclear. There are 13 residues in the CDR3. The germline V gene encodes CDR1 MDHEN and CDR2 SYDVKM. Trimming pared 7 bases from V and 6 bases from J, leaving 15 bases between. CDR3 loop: CASNDGRSAEAFF. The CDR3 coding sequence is TGTGCCAGCAATGATGGACGTAGCGCTGAAGCTTTCTTT.

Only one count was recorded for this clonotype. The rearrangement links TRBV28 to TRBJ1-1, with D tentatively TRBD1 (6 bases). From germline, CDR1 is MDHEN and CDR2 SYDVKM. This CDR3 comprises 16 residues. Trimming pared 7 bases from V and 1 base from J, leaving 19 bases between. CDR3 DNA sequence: TGTGCCAGCATGAGTCTGGCAGGGGCCGGGAACACTGAAGCTTTCTTT. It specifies CASMSLAGAGNTEAFF.

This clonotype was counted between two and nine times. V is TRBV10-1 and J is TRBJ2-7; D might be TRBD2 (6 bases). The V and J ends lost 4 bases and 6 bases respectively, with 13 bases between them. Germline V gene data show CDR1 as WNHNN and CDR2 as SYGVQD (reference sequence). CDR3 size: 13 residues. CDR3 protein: CASSAWGVGEQYF. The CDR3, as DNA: TGCGCCAGCAGTGCCTGGGGGGTCGGCGAGCAGTACTTC.